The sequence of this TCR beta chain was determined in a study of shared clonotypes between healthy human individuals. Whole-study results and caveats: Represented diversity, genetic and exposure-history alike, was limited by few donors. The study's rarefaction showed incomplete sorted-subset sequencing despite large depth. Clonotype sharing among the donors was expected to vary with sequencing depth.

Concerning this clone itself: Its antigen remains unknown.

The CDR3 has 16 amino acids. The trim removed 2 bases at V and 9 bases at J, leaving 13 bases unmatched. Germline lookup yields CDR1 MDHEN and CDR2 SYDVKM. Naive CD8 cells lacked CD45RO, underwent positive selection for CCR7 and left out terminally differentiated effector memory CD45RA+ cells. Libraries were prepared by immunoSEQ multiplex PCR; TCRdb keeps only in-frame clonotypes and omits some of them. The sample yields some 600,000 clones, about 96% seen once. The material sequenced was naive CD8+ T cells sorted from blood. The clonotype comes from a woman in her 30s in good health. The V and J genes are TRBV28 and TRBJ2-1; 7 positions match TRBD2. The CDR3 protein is CASSLMGGGTLAEQFF. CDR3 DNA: TGTGCCAGCAGTTTAATGGGGGGAGGGACGCTCGCTGAGCAGTTCTTC.